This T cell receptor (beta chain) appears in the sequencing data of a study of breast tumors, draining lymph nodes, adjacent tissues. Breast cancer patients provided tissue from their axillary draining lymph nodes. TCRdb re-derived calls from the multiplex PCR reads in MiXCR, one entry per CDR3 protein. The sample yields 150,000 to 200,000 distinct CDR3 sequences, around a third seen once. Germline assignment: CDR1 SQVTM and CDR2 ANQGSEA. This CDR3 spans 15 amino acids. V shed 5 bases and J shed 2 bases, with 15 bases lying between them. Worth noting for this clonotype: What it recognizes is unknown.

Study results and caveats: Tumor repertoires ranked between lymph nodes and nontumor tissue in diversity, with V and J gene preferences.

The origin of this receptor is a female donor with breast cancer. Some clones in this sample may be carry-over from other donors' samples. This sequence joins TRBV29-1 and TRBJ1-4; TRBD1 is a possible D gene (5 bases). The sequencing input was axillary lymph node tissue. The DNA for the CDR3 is TGCAGCGTTATTAAATCCCAGGGCACTAATGAAAAACTGTTTTTT. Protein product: CSVIKSQGTNEKLFF. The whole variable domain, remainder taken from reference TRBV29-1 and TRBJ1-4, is SAVISQKPSRDICQRGTSLTIQCQVDSQVTMMFWYRQQPGQSLTLIATANQGSEATYESGFVIDKFPISRPNLTFSTLTVSNMSPEDSSIYLCSVIKSQGTNEKLFFGSGTQLSVL.